The 26 T cell receptor beta chains below come from one sample, sequenced in a study of response to subunit inactivated influenza vaccine. One entry per CDR3 protein results from TCRdb running MiXCR on the RT-PCR reads. The sample has fewer than 700,000 distinct CDR3 sequences, 10% to 15% seen once. The sample consisted of PBMCs from blood, taken 45 days after vaccination. These receptors came from a middle-aged man who received an inactivated influenza vaccine.

The genes are TRBV5-1 and TRBJ2-1, with 12 positions matching TRBD2. Per germline, CDR1 SGHRS and CDR2 YFSETQ. V lost 4 bases, J lost 1 base, and 6 bases stayed unmatched. This CDR3 region has 17 residues. The CDR3 loop reads CASSTGTSGPSYNEQFF. The CDR3 DNA follows: TGCGCCAGCAGCACCGGGACTAGCGGGCCGTCCTACAATGAGCAGTTCTTC.

This chain links TRBV4-2 with TRBJ1-2; weak D call: TRBD1 (5 bases). Between the trimmed V and J ends, which lost 5 bases and 0 bases, there was a span of 7 bases. Germline V gene data show CDR1 as LGHNA and CDR2 as YNFKEQ. The CDR3 is 13 residues long. The CDR3 region is CASSKQANYGYTF. CDR3 bases: TGTGCCAGCAGCAAACAGGCTAACTATGGCTACACCTTC.

The chain carries TRBV12-3 or TRBV12-4 and TRBJ2-2, with 11 nucleotides matching TRBD2. The trim removed 7 bases at V and 3 bases at J, leaving 4 bases unmatched. This CDR3 is built from 15 residues. The CDR3 region has the DNA TGTGCCAGCACGATAGCGGGAGGGCACACCGGGGAGCTGTTTTTT. It encodes CASTIAGGHTGELFF.

The V call is TRBV20-1, the J call TRBJ2-7, with D possibly TRBD2 on 6 matching bases. Trimming took off 6 bases at V and 2 bases at J, with 14 bases between the two ends. The germline V gene encodes CDR1 DFQATT and CDR2 SNEGSKA (reference sequence). The CDR3 consists of 13 residues. The CDR3 sequence: CSAPRDSTYEQYF. The CDR3 coding sequence is TGCAGTGCCCCGAGGGACTCCACCTACGAGCAGTACTTC.

The chain employs TRBV12-3 or TRBV12-4 and TRBJ2-7; perhaps TRBD1 as D (6 bases). The CDR3 covers 13 residues. Trimming took off 3 bases at V and 7 bases at J, with 13 bases between the two ends. DNA of the CDR3: TGTGCCAGCAGTTTCGTAACAGGGTCAGAGCAGTACTTC. It encodes CASSFVTGSEQYF.

The rearrangement joins TRBV5-1 to TRBJ2-3; D is uncertain. V lost 6 bases to trimming and J lost 1 base, with 15 bases between them. This CDR3 has 15 amino acids. The germline V gene encodes CDR1 SGHRS and CDR2 YFSETQ. CDR3 amino acids: CASKIFEFGTDTQYF. The CDR3 coding sequence is TGCGCCAGCAAAATATTTGAGTTCGGCACAGATACGCAGTATTTT.

This clonotype turned up a few times. The J gene is TRBJ2-3, the V gene TRBV20-1; 8 bases align to TRBD2. The V segment lost 7 bases and the J segment 2 bases; nucleotides outside the gene matches: 11. Germline V gives CDR1 DFQATT, CDR2 SNEGSKA (reference sequence). The CDR3 is 15 residues long. As DNA, the CDR3 is TGCAGTGGACCCTCCGGCGGGAGGTACACAGATACGCAGTATTTT. Its translation: CSGPSGGRYTDTQYF.

This clonotype was observed a few times. The chain has TRBV7-8 and TRBJ2-4; 8 nucleotides agree with TRBD1. Per the germline V gene, CDR1 is SGHVS and CDR2 is FQNEAQ. V gave up 6 bases and J gave up 3 bases; unmatched junction bases: 7. This CDR3 contains 15 residues. CDR3 nucleotide sequence: TGTGCCAGCAGGCCCTCCGGACAGGGCAAAAACATTCAGTACTTC. It encodes CASRPSGQGKNIQYF.

The table lists this clonotype with many counts. V and J are TRBV3-1 and TRBJ2-1, with 7 bases fitting TRBD2. CDR3 length: 15 residues. The V gene's germline CDR1 is LGHDT and CDR2 YNNKEL (reference sequence). The ends lost 6 bases at V and 4 bases at J; junction bases unmatched: 9. The CDR3 nucleotides read TGTGCCAGCAGTGATACGGGGGGTCCATACAATGAGCAGTTCTTC. Protein product: CASSDTGGPYNEQFF.

V gene TRBV28 combines with J gene TRBJ2-6, with no clear D. The V end was cut by 5 bases, the J end by 1 base, with 18 bases between. The CDR3 extends over 18 amino acids. Germline V gene data show CDR1 as MDHEN and CDR2 as SYDVKM. CDR3 sequence reads: CASSVDGIGWSGANVLTF. In DNA form, the CDR3 reads TGTGCCAGCAGTGTGGATGGGATAGGGTGGTCTGGGGCCAACGTCCTGACTTTC.

The chain combines TRBV11-2 with TRBJ2-6, with 12 positions matching TRBD2. With 5 bases clipped from V and 4 bases from J, the junction kept 12 bases outside the gene matches. Germline CDR1 SGHAT, CDR2 FQNNGV. The CDR3 totals 19 residues. The CDR3 DNA reads as TGTGCCAGCAGCATACACCCCGGACTAGCGGGGTTAGGGGCCAACGTCCTGACTTTC. Amino acids: CASSIHPGLAGLGANVLTF. Full variable domain (missing parts from reference TRBV11-2 and TRBJ2-6): EAGVAQSPRYKIIEKRQSVAFWCNPISGHATLYWYQQILGQGPKLLIQFQNNGVVDDSQLPKDRFSAERLKGVDSTLKIQPAKLEDSAVYLCASSIHPGLAGLGANVLTFGAGSRLTVL.

This clonotype was seen more than once but under ten times. The rearrangement links TRBV10-3 to TRBJ2-1; TRBD1 aligns across 10 bases. There are 18 residues in the CDR3. J gave up 2 bases and V 5 bases, and 12 bases lay outside the gene matches. Germline-derived CDR1 and CDR2 are ENHRY and SYGVKD. The chain's CDR3 is CAISPGTGVAGAYNEQFF. The DNA for the CDR3 is TGTGCCATCAGTCCCGGGACAGGGGTTGCGGGGGCCTACAATGAGCAGTTCTTC.

This clonotype was seen a handful of times. One base away lies a much larger clone, so this may be a sequencing read error. The chain employs TRBV10-3 and TRBJ2-3; D is perhaps TRBD2 (5 bases). The CDR3 consists of 12 residues. Germline-derived CDR1 and CDR2 are ENHRY and SYGVKD. CDR3 sequence: CAIAASKDTQYF. For the CDR3, the DNA is TGTGCCATCGCAGCTAGCAAAGATACGCAGTATTTT.

The chain combines TRBV5-5 with TRBJ1-5; D not resolved. Trimming removed 4 bases from V and 4 bases from J, with 12 bases in between. This CDR3 comprises 14 residues. Germline lookup yields CDR1 SGHKS and CDR2 YYEKEE (reference sequence). The CDR3 is CASSPWDFNQPQHF. CDR3 nucleotide sequence: TGTGCCAGCAGCCCGTGGGATTTTAATCAGCCCCAGCATTTT.

DNA of the CDR3: TGCGCCAGCAGCCAAGATCGTGCAAGCGGGACAGGGGGCTACGAGCAGTACTTC. Amino acid sequence: CASSQDRASGTGGYEQYF. The J gene is TRBJ2-7, the V gene TRBV4-3, with 11 bases fitting TRBD1. The CDR3 consists of 18 residues. Germline V gene lookup returns CDR1 LGHNA and CDR2 YSLEER. The trim removed 0 bases at V and 3 bases at J, leaving 10 bases unmatched.

This clonotype was picked up many times. This rearrangement joins TRBV5-5 to TRBJ2-1; D might be TRBD1 or TRBD2, each matching 7 bases. The CDR3 runs 14 residues. V was shortened by 3 bases and J by 8 bases, with 15 bases between the two germline ends. From germline, CDR1 is SGHKS and CDR2 YYEKEE (reference sequence). The CDR3 loop is CASSSRGRGHEQFF. Here the CDR3 DNA reads TGTGCCAGCAGCTCCAGAGGGAGGGGGCATGAGCAGTTCTTC.

There are a few counts of this clonotype. The V gene is TRBV5-1, the J gene TRBJ2-5, with D maybe TRBD2 (5 bases). Trimming stripped 5 bases from V and 3 bases from J, with 5 bases between. The germline CDR1 and CDR2 sequences are SGHRS and YFSETQ. This CDR3 comprises 11 residues. CDR3 residues: CASREEETQYF. The CDR3 DNA reads as TGCGCCAGCAGGGAGGAAGAGACCCAGTACTTC. Supplemented by reference TRBV5-1 and TRBJ2-5, the full variable domain reads KAGVTQTPRYLIKTRGQQVTLSCSPISGHRSVSWYQQTPGQGLQFLFEYFSETQRNKGNFPGRFSGRQFSNSRSEMNVSTLELGDSALYLCASREEETQYFGPGTRLLVL.

The J gene is TRBJ2-5, the V gene TRBV28; 8 bases line up with TRBD1. Looked up from germline, CDR1 is MDHEN and CDR2 is SYDVKM. The CDR3 is made up of 14 amino acids. The J segment lost 7 bases and the V segment lost 3 bases, leaving 7 bases of the junction unmatched. The CDR3 DNA sequence: TGTGCCAGCAGTTTGACAGGGGTATTGGGGACCCAGTACTTC. It encodes CASSLTGVLGTQYF.

This clonotype was detected a few times. The chain has TRBV6-2 or TRBV6-3 and TRBJ2-7; 13 bases agree with TRBD2. V gave up 7 bases and J gave up 6 bases; unmatched junction bases: 9. Germline-derived CDR1 and CDR2 are MNHEY and SVGEGT. This CDR3 has 15 amino acids. The CDR3 sequence is CASMALGLAGVEQYF. As DNA, the CDR3 is TGTGCCAGCATGGCACTCGGACTAGCGGGAGTCGAGCAGTACTTC.

This clonotype appeared a few times. This chain links TRBV7-2 with TRBJ2-2; tentative D call: TRBD1 (5 bases). V lost 6 bases to trimming and J lost 0 bases, with 11 bases between them. The CDR3 length is 15 residues. Germline V gives CDR1 SGHTA, CDR2 FQGNSA. For the CDR3, the DNA is TGTGCCAGCAGGAGAGACAGCCCGAACACCGGGGAGCTGTTTTTT. This gives the protein CASRRDSPNTGELFF.

V gene TRBV24-1 combines with J gene TRBJ2-1, with no clear D. The germline V gene has CDR1 KGHDR and CDR2 SFDVKD. There are 13 residues in the CDR3. Trimming took off 5 bases at V and 7 bases at J, with 11 bases between the two ends. In nucleotides, the CDR3 is TGTGCCACCAGTGGCGTAATCCCTAATGAGCAGTTCTTC. Its translation is CATSGVIPNEQFF.

The chain recombines TRBV28 with TRBJ2-1; maybe TRBD2 (6 bases). The CDR3 length is 17 residues. Germline lookup yields CDR1 MDHEN and CDR2 SYDVKM. V lost 5 bases and J 5 bases, leaving 22 bases between the germline ends. The CDR3 DNA sequence: TGTGCCAGCAGTCGGGACTCCGGTCGGCTGTTACACAATGAGCAGTTCTTC. It is translated as CASSRDSGRLLHNEQFF.

The rearrangement uses TRBV3-1 and TRBJ1-5, with D perhaps matching TRBD1 (5 bases). Germline V gives CDR1 LGHDT, CDR2 YNNKEL (reference sequence). The V and J ends lost 11 bases and 0 bases respectively, with 23 bases between them. This CDR3 spans 17 amino acids. The CDR3 sequence: CAFCPGTSRFSNQPQHF. CDR3 in DNA: TGTGCCTTCTGCCCTGGGACCTCCCGTTTTAGCAATCAGCCCCAGCATTTT.

The CDR3 region has the DNA TGCAGTGCTCGGACAGGGGGTTTCTCTGGGGCCAACGTCCTGACTTTC. Residues: CSARTGGFSGANVLTF. J is TRBJ2-6 and V is TRBV20-1; TRBD1 matches at 10 bases. V was clipped by 5 bases and J by 0 bases; unmatched bases: 4. The CDR3 extends over 16 amino acids. The germline CDR1 and CDR2 sequences are DFQATT and SNEGSKA (reference sequence).

This clonotype turned up a few times. The rearrangement links TRBV6-5 to TRBJ1-6; 8 nucleotides line up with TRBD1. This CDR3 is 17 amino acids long. The V gene's germline CDR1 is MNHEY and CDR2 SVGAGI. Unmatched junction bases numbered 14, after V lost 3 bases and J lost 10 bases. This chain's CDR3 is CASSYRLSRAGGSPLHF. The CDR3 DNA reads as TGTGCCAGCAGTTATCGCCTCAGTCGGGCAGGGGGCTCACCCCTCCACTTT.

This clonotype was counted ten times or more. CDR3 sequence: CASSFYTYYEQYF. CDR3 sequence (DNA): TGTGCCAGCAGCTTTTACACCTATTACGAGCAGTACTTC. The V gene is TRBV7-2, the J gene TRBJ2-7; no reliable D call. The V end was cut by 3 bases, the J end by 4 bases, with 10 bases between. The germline gives CDR1 SGHTA, CDR2 FQGNSA. The CDR3 sequence is 13 residues long.